Sequencing of this TCR beta chain was carried out in a study of identical twins. V lost 3 bases and J lost 5, with 12 bases in between. The germline CDR1 and CDR2 sequences are SGHRS and YFSETQ. This CDR3 is built from 13 residues. Each CDR3 protein is one row after TCRdb ran MiXCR on the 5' RACE reads. The sample contains some 260,000 distinct CDR3 sequences, more than 12% of which appear only once. The receptor comes from a young woman in good health. This sequence joins TRBV5-1 and TRBJ2-7; possibly TRBD2 for D (6 bases). Sequencing used memory (CD45RO+) T cells sorted from blood. The CDR3 nucleotides read TGCGCCAGCAGCTCCCAGGGAGGCCACGAGCAGTACTTC. Translation gives CASSSQGGHEQYF.